This is a list of T cell receptor beta chains from one sample in a study of blood T cell repertoires in COVID-19. Libraries were prepared by immunoSEQ multiplex PCR; TCRdb keeps only in-frame clonotypes and omits some of them. The sample contains 400,000 to 550,000 clones, around 88% of which appear only once. The specimen sequenced was peripheral blood. The receptors originated from a woman aged 25 to 45 with acute or convalescent COVID-19. Each CDR3 is given with its conserved first and last residue. A D gene is named only where the DNA matches it firmly. Expanded clones get a size class; other rows say once, few or many, or leave the size out.

NA TRBJ1-1 TRBV2 NA CASSRYPNTEAFF TGTGCCAGCTCGCGGTACCCGAACACTGAAGCTTTCTTT
TRBD1 TRBJ2-7 TRBV2 NA CASSPPGQLSYEQYF TGTGCCAGCAGTCCTCCGGGACAGCTCTCCTACGAGCAGTACTTC
NA TRBJ1-6 TRBV5-1 NA CASCPSQSDSPLHF TGCGCCAGCTGTCCAAGTCAATCGGATTCACCCCTCCACTTT
NA TRBJ2-7 TRBV6-1 NA CASSEDRTRFMDEQYF TGTGCCAGCAGTGAAGACAGGACGCGGTTTATGGACGAGCAGTACTTC
TRBD1 TRBJ2-7 TRBV9 NA CASSPGTGGEQYF TGTGCCAGCAGCCCCGGGACAGGTGGCGAGCAGTACTTC
NA TRBJ2-1 TRBV28 NA CASRAGSDEQFF TGTGCCAGCAGAGCCGGGTCGGATGAGCAGTTCTTC
NA TRBJ2-4 TRBV7-9 NA CASRDSKNIQYF TGTGCCAGTCGGGACTCCAAAAACATTCAGTACTTC
NA TRBJ2-2 TRBV27 NA CASTGDWGGELFF TGTGCCAGCACAGGGGATTGGGGCGGGGAGCTGTTTTTT
NA TRBJ1-2 TRBV5-1 once CASSMTQGTNYGYTF TGCGCCAGCAGCATGACCCAGGGGACTAACTATGGCTACACCTTC
TRBD1 TRBJ1-2 TRBV19 NA CASSTPGQYVTF TGTGCCAGTAGTACGCCGGGACAGTATGTCACCTTC
TRBD1 TRBJ1-3 TRBV7-7 NA CASRPPGTVEISGNTIYF TGTGCCAGCAGACCCCCAGGGACAGTAGAAATCTCTGGAAACACCATATATTTT
TRBD2 TRBJ2-1 TRBV30 NA CAFREGEYNEQFF TGTGCCTTCAGGGAGGGAGAATACAATGAGCAGTTCTTC
NA TRBJ1-5 TRBV5-5 NA CASSSQGQPQHF TGTGCCAGCAGCTCCCAGGGTCAGCCCCAGCATTTT
TRBD1 TRBJ2-7 TRBV5-1 NA CASSGGTGVSEQYF TGCGCCAGCAGCGGAGGGACAGGGGTCTCCGAGCAGTACTTC
TRBD1 TRBJ2-1 TRBV10-3 NA CAISEPRQGNMVQFF TGTGCCATCAGCGAGCCCCGACAGGGGAATATGGTGCAGTTCTTC
TRBD2 TRBJ2-7 TRBV5-1 NA CASSSGGTSVDEQYF TGCGCCAGCAGCTCCGGGGGGACTAGCGTAGATGAGCAGTACTTC
TRBD1 TRBJ2-7 TRBV11-2 NA CASSLERLEGAEQYF TGTGCCAGCAGCTTAGAGCGGCTAGAGGGGGCCGAGCAGTACTTC
NA TRBJ2-3 TRBV5-1 NA CASSLGLGDTDTQYF TGCGCCAGCAGCTTGGGATTGGGAGACACAGATACGCAGTATTTT
TRBD1 TRBJ2-1 TRBV7-9 NA CASSLGTGLVLEQFF TGTGCCAGCAGCTTAGGGACAGGGTTGGTCCTTGAGCAGTTCTTC
NA TRBJ1-3 TRBV15 NA CATSRDLGGAGNTIYF TGTGCCACCAGCAGAGATCTGGGGGGAGCTGGAAACACCATATATTTT
TRBD2 TRBJ2-7 TRBV27 NA CASSLLGTSIFLDEQYF TGTGCCAGCAGTTTATTAGGGACTAGCATATTTCTGGACGAGCAGTACTTC
NA TRBJ2-7 TRBV10-3 NA CAISEGDYEQYF TGTGCCATCAGTGAAGGGGATTACGAGCAGTACTTC
TRBD1 TRBJ1-4 TRBV28 once CASSPGDRLNEKLFF TGTGCCAGCAGTCCGGGGGACAGGCTTAATGAAAAACTGTTTTTT
NA TRBJ2-7 TRBV11-2 NA CASTSFGGGLYEQYF TGTGCCAGCACCTCTTTTGGGGGGGGGCTCTACGAGCAGTACTTC
TRBD1 TRBJ2-3 TRBV7-9 NA CASSFTETGLRADTQYF TGTGCCAGCAGCTTTACAGAGACAGGGTTGAGGGCAGATACGCAGTATTTT
TRBD1 TRBJ2-7 TRBV7-7 NA CASSFRQGPYEQYF TGTGCCAGCAGTTTTCGACAGGGTCCCTACGAGCAGTACTTC
NA TRBJ2-5 TRBV11-2 once CASSLSGQKETQYF TGTGCCAGCAGCTTAAGTGGGCAGAAAGAGACCCAGTACTTC
NA TRBJ2-2 TRBV5-4 once CASSLAQGIPGELFF TGTGCCAGCAGCTTGGCGCAGGGGATACCCGGGGAGCTGTTTTTT
NA TRBJ2-5 TRBV13 NA CASSFRGEGSETQYF TGTGCCAGCAGCTTCCGCGGGGAAGGGTCAGAGACCCAGTACTTC
NA TRBJ2-3 TRBV5-1 NA CASSLGGEHRDPQNTQYF TGCGCCAGCAGCTTGGGGGGGGAACATCGGGACCCACAAAATACGCAGTATTTT
NA TRBJ2-2 TRBV7-8 NA CASSYGTGTPTGELFF TGTGCCAGCAGCTACGGGACCGGGACACCCACCGGGGAGCTGTTTTTT
NA TRBJ2-1 TRBV29-1 NA CSGGASATLYNEQFF TGCAGCGGGGGGGCTAGCGCTACACTATACAATGAGCAGTTCTTC
NA TRBJ1-3 TRBV2 NA CASRQGFGNTIYF TGTGCCAGCAGACAGGGTTTTGGAAACACCATATATTTT
NA TRBJ2-5 TRBV10-2 NA CASSGQYQETQYF TGCGCCAGCAGTGGACAGTACCAAGAGACCCAGTACTTC
NA TRBJ1-6 TRBV6-6 NA CASRFLEDNSPLHF TGTGCCAGCAGATTTCTGGAGGATAATTCACCCCTCCACTTT
NA TRBJ1-1 TRBV5-4 NA CASTVSGGGNTEAFF TGTGCCAGCACCGTGAGCGGGGGTGGGAACACTGAAGCTTTCTTT
NA TRBJ1-5 TRBV4-1 NA CASSQGRNQPQHF TGCGCCAGCAGCCAAGGGCGGAATCAGCCCCAGCATTTT
TRBD2 TRBJ2-5 TRBV5-1 NA CASSRERGEIAETQYF TGCGCCAGCAGCAGAGAGCGGGGGGAGATTGCTGAGACCCAGTACTTC
NA TRBJ2-4 TRBV4-1 NA CASSQGAIKNIQYF TGCGCCAGCAGCCAAGGGGCTATCAAAAACATTCAGTACTTC
NA TRBJ2-5 TRBV19 NA CASSPRTTETQYF TGTGCCAGTAGTCCCCGGACTACTGAGACCCAGTACTTC
NA TRBJ1-4 TRBV6-5 NA CASTTGDYEKLFF TGTGCCAGCACAACGGGAGATTACGAAAAACTGTTTTTT
NA TRBJ1-2 TRBV4-1 NA CASSEYQRRKANYGYTF TGCGCCAGCAGCGAATATCAACGGAGGAAAGCTAACTATGGCTACACCTTC
NA TRBJ2-7 TRBV6-5 NA CASSKTRGEQYF TGTGCCAGCAGTAAAACCAGGGGCGAGCAGTACTTC
NA TRBJ1-5 TRBV11-1 NA CASGRQGNQPQHF TGTGCCAGCGGTAGACAGGGCAATCAGCCCCAGCATTTT
NA TRBJ2-7 TRBV14 NA CASSLFLGPRGEQYF TGTGCCAGCAGCCTCTTTCTGGGGCCCCGCGGCGAGCAGTACTTC
TRBD2 TRBJ2-3 TRBV5-1 NA CASSLLAGATDTQYF TGCGCCAGCAGCCTACTAGCGGGGGCCACAGATACGCAGTATTTT
NA TRBJ1-2 TRBV9 NA CASSPAGTLYGYTF TGTGCCAGCAGCCCCGCCGGGACACTCTATGGCTACACCTTC
NA TRBJ2-3 TRBV14 NA CASSQDLTDTQYF TGTGCCAGCAGCCAAGATCTTACAGATACGCAGTATTTT
TRBD2 TRBJ2-5 TRBV7-9 NA CASSSHGGAEVKETQYF TGTGCCAGCAGCTCCCACGGGGGGGCCGAGGTGAAAGAGACCCAGTACTTC
TRBD1 TRBJ2-1 TRBV6-5 once CASRLRDRGYNEQFF TGTGCCAGCAGATTAAGGGACAGGGGGTACAATGAGCAGTTCTTC
NA TRBJ2-5 TRBV4-1 NA CASSQDGRTDGAQYF TGCGCCAGCAGCCAAGATGGGAGGACCGATGGGGCCCAGTACTTC